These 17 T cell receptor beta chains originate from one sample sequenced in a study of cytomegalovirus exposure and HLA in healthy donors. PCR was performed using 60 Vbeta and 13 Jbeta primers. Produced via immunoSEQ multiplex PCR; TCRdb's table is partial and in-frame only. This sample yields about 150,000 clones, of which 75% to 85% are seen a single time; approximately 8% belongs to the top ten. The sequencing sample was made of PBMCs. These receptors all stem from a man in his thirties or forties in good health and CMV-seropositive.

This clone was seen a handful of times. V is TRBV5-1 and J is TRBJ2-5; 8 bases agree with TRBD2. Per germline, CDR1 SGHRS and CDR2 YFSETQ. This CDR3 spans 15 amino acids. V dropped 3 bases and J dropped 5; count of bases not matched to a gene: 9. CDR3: CASSSGGDSGETQYF. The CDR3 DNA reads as TGCGCCAGCAGCTCCGGGGGGGACTCGGGCGAGACCCAGTACTTC.

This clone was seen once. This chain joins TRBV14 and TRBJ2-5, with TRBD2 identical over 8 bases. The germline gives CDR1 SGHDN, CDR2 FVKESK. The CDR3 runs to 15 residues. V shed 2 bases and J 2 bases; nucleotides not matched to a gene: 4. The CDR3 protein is CASSQLAGIQETQYF. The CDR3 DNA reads TGTGCCAGCAGCCAACTAGCGGGCATACAAGAGACCCAGTACTTC.

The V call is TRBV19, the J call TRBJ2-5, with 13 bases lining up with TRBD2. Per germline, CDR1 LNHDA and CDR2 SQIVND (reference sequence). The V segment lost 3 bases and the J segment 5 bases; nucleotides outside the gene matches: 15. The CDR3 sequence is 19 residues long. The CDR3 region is CASSIRTLTSGGESETQYF. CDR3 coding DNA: TGTGCCAGTAGTATCAGAACGCTTACTAGCGGGGGGGAGTCGGAGACCCAGTACTTC.

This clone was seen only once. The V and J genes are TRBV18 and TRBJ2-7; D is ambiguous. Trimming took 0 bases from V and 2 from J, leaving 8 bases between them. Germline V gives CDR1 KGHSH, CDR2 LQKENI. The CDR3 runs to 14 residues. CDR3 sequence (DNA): TGTGCCAGCTCACCACCGTCCAGTACCTACGAGCAGTACTTC. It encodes CASSPPSSTYEQYF.

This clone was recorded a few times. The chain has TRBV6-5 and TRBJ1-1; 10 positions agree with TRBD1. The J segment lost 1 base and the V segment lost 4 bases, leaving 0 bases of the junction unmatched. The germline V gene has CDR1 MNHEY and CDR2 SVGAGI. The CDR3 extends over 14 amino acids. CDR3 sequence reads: CASSWTGGNTEAFF. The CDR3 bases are TGTGCCAGCAGTTGGACAGGGGGGAACACTGAAGCTTTCTTT.

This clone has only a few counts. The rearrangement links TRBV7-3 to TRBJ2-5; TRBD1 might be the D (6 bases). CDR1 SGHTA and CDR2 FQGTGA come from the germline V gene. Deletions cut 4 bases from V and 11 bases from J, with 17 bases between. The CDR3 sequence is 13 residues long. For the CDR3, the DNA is TGTGCCAGCAGCTCGTCGGACAGCAAGTGGCAGTACTTC. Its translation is CASSSSDSKWQYF.

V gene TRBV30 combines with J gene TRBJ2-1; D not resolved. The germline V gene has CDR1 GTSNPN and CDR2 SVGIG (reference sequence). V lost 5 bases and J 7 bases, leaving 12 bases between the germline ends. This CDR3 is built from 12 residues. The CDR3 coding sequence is TGTGCCTGGCAAAGACAAACTAATGAGCAGTTCTTC. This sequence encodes CAWQRQTNEQFF. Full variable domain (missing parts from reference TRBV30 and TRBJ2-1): SQTIHQWPATLVQPVGSPLSLECTVEGTSNPNLYWYRQAAGRGLQLLFYSVGIGQISSEVPQNLSASRPQDRQFILSSKKLLLSDSGFYLCAWQRQTNEQFFGPGTRLTVL.

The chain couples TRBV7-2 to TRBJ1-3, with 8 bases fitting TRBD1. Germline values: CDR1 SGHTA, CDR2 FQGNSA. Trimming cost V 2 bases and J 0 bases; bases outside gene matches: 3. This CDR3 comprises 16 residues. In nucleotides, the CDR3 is TGTGCCAGCAGCTTAACACAGGGGGTCTCTGGAAACACCATATATTTT. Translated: CASSLTQGVSGNTIYF.

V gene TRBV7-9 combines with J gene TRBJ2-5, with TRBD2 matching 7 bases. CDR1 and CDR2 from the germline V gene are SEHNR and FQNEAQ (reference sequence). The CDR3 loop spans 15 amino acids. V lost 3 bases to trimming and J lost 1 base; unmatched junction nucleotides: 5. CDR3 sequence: CASSFGSGTQETQYF. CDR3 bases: TGTGCCAGCAGCTTCGGCAGCGGGACCCAAGAGACCCAGTACTTC.

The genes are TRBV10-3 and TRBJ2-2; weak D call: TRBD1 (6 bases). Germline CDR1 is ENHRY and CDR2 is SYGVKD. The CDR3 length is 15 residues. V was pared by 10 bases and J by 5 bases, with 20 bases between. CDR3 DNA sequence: TGTGCCACCACCTCGAGGGGGAGTAGGACCGGGGAGCTGTTTTTT. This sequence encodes CATTSRGSRTGELFF.

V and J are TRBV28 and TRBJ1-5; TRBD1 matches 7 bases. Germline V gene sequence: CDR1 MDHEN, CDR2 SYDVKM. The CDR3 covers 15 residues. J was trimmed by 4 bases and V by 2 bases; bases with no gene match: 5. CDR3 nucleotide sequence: TGTGCCAGCAGTTTAGGGGACAGCTTTAATCAGCCCCAGCATTTT. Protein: CASSLGDSFNQPQHF.

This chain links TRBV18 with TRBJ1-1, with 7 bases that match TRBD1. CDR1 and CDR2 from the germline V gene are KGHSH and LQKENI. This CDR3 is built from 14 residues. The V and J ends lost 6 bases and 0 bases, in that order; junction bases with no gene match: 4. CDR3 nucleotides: TGTGCCAGCTCCGGGACAGTTATGAACACTGAAGCTTTCTTT. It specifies CASSGTVMNTEAFF. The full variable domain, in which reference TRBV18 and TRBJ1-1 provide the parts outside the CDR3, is NAGVMQNPRHLVRRRGQEARLRCSPMKGHSHVYWYRQLPEEGLKFMVYLQKENIIDESGMPKERFSAEFPKEGPSILRIQQVVRGDSAAYFCASSGTVMNTEAFFGQGTRLTVV.

The CDR3 reads CASSVTGPQETQYF. The CDR3 DNA reads as TGTGCCAGCAGCGTTACAGGGCCCCAAGAGACCCAGTACTTC. The rearrangement joins TRBV9 to TRBJ2-5; possible D gene TRBD1, 6 bases. V was cut by 2 bases and J by 1 base, with 9 bases left in between. CDR1 is SGDLS, CDR2 YYNGEE, per germline. The CDR3 extends over 14 amino acids.

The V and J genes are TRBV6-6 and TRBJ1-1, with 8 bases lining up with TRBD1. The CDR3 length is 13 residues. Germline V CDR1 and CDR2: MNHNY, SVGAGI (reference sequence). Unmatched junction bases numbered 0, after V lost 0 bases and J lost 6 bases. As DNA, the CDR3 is TGTGCCAGCAGTTACTCGACAGGGGCTGAAGCTTTCTTT. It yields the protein CASSYSTGAEAFF.

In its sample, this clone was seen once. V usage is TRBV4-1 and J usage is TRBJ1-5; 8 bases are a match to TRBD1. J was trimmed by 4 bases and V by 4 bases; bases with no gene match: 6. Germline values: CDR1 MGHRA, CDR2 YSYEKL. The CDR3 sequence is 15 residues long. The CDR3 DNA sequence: TGCGCCAGCAGCCCGTTGGACAGGGCTAATCAGCCCCAGCATTTT. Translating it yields CASSPLDRANQPQHF.

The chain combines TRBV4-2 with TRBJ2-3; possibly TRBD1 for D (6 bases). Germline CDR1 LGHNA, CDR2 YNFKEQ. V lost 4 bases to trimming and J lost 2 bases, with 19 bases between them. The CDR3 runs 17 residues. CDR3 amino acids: CASSLLQVQGPTDTQYF. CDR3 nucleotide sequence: TGTGCCAGCAGCCTTCTACAGGTACAGGGACCCACAGATACGCAGTATTTT.

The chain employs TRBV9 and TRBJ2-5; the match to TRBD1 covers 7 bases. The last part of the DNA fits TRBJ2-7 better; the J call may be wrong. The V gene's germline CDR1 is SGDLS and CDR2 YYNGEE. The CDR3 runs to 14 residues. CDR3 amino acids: CASSMGQFSYEQYF. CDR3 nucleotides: TGTGCCAGCAGCATGGGACAGTTCTCCTACGAGCAGTACTTC.